This T cell receptor (beta chain) was identified in a study of T cells in Graves' hyperthyroidism and ophthalmopathy (dated by TCRdb to about 2019). As for the study more broadly: Peripheral blood samples were taken at the time of initial diagnosis, prior to any treatment. TCR V-J signatures able to tell the groups apart were searched for in a discovery cohort of around 95 patients, of whom under 45 had Graves' ophthalmopathy and around 56 had stable Graves' hyperthyroidism. An independent validation cohort of under 20 hyperthyroidism patients and 17 patients who later progressed to ophthalmopathy tested prospective prediction of ophthalmopathy. For training and testing, the roughly 93 patients in the discovery cohort were randomly divided in a 7:3 ratio. In addition, the study compared T-cell repertoires in thyroid tissue and in blood from 6 or 7 Graves' hyperthyroidism patients. Once sampling was done, hyperthyroidism patients were given methimazole at a starting dose of 30 mg daily, whereas ophthalmopathy patients were given high-dose intravenous methylprednisolone. The paper describes TCR Vbeta CDR3 sequencing of 120 to 150 peripheral blood samples, made up of approximately 40 ophthalmopathy patients, roughly 80 hyperthyroidism patients and 17 progressor patients.

From the cysteine up to the phenylalanine, the CDR3 has a length of 14 residues. Here the CDR3 DNA is all that survives: 42 bases in frame from base 1. In the germline V gene (reference sequence), CDR1 corresponds to MNHEY and CDR2 to SMNVEV. Graves' hyperthyroidism was defined as stable when no progression to ophthalmopathy occurred over 18 months of follow-up. The hyperthyroidism patients were between 18 and 65 years old and newly diagnosed, with a disease duration of less than 2 months. Patients with uncontrolled infections, other autoimmune diseases, pregnancy or lactation were excluded. Diagnoses were based on clinical symptoms, serum thyroxine and TRAb, thyroid ultrasound and orbital computed tomography. PBMCs were separated from roughly 10 ml of fresh peripheral blood using Ficoll-Paque density gradient centrifugation. Trizol reagent was used to extract total RNA, and RNA quality was then checked on an Agilent 2100 Bioanalyzer.

The paper as a whole reports these results and caveats: A model built on a 13 V-J signature distinguished ophthalmopathy from stable hyperthyroidism, reaching about 89% sensitivity and 81% to 83% specificity in cross-validation and 80%/75% in testing. Most expanded thyroid clonotypes (frequency above 0.001) were also found in blood, which suggests that blood repertoires may mirror thyroid immune responses. No statistical method was used to fix the sample size in advance, and group allocation was not hidden from the investigators. During validation, the model predicted progression to ophthalmopathy a median of approximately six months ahead of onset, with just under 71% sensitivity and more than 72% specificity.

As for this clonotype: Its antigen is unknown. An end of the junction does not agree with germline; a read error may underlie this.

The TCR beta CDR3 regions were amplified from the RNA transcripts. The first round of RT-PCR for the TCR CDR3 was performed with the HTBI primer set and the Qiagen OneStep RT-PCR kit. The libraries were constructed in a second round of multiplex PCR and then size-selected and purified. The libraries were sequenced on an Illumina HiSeq2000 using paired-end 100 bp reads. On the study's bioinformatics: SOAPnuke was used to process the raw data, with reads discarded if the reads contained adapters or uncalled bases, had a mean Phred below 15, or lacked an exact constant-primer or identifier match. COPE v1.2.5 was used to merge high-quality paired reads, and clonotypes were defined as unique nucleotide sequences. Clonotypes were aligned to IMGT TRBV, TRBD and TRBJ reference segments using MiTCR v1.1. Only V-J combinations with frequency above 0.0001, covering 98% to 99.2% of repertoires, were analysed. The TCS score was defined as F50 (clonal expansion) divided by E x V (chaos), with BLOSUM62-based TCRdist calculated between CDR3 peptides within each V-J. Welch's t-statistics and random forest reduced around 520 V-J features to under 15, which were used in a naive Bayes classifier (R e1071). TCRdb reanalyzed the raw reads on its own, using fastp at Q25 for trimming and MiXCR for clone calling, and kept in-frame beta chains. When rows share a CDR3 protein, they turn into one entry using the most common DNA and genes. TCRdb, not the authors, supplied the V and J calls. The sample table holds fewer than 700,000 distinct CDR3 sequences, of which about a sixth were seen once. Together, the top ten hold 3.8% of the sample.

The TCR sequence derives from a woman aged 25 to 39 with Graves' hyperthyroidism. What was sequenced was blood. The rearrangement joined TRBV27 to TRBJ1-4; no D segment can be confidently identified. In nucleotide form, the sequence is TGTGTCAGCAGTCACCAAGCAACTAATGAAAAACTGTTTTTT. Its product reads: CVSSHQATNEKLFF.